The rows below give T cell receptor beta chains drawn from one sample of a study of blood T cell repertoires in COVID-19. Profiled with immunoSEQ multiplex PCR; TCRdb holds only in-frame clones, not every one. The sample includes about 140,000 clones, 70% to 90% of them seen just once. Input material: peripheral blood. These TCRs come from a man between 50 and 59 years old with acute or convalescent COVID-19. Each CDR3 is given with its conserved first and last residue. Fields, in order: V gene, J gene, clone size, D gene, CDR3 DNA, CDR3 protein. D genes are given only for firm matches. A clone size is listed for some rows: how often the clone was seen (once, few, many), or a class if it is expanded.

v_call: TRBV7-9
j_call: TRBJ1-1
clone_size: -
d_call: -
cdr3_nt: TGTGCCAGCAGCGCGGAGGGGAACACTGAAGCTTTCTTT
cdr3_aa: CASSAEGNTEAFF

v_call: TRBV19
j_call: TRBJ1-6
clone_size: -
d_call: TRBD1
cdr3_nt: TGTGCCAGTAGTATGGGCAGGGGGCTTTCACCCCTCCACTTT
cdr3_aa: CASSMGRGLSPLHF

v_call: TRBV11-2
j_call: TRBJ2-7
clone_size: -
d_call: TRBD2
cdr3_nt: TGTGCCAGCAGCTTAGCGGGAGGGTTCTGGGAGCAGTACTTC
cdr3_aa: CASSLAGGFWEQYF

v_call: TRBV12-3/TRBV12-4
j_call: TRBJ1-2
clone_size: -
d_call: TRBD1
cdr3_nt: TGTGCCAGCAGTTCCCAGGGGGCGTGGGGCTACACCTTC
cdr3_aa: CASSSQGAWGYTF

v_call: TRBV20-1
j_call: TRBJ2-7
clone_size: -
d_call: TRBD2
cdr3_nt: TGCAGTGCTAGTAGGTCTAGCGGTAGGTACGAGCAGTACTTC
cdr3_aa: CSASRSSGRYEQYF

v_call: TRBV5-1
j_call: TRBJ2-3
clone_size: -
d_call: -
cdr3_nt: TGCGCCAGCAGCTTGCTTGGGGCCTCCACAGATACGCAGTATTTT
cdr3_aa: CASSLLGASTDTQYF

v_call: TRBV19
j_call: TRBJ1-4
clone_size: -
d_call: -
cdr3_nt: TGTGCCAGCAAACCTTCGCTGGCCGCTAATGAAAAACTGTTTTTT
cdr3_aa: CASKPSLAANEKLFF

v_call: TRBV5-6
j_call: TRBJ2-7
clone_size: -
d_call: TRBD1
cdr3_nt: TGTGCCAGCAGCTCAGGGACAGCCTCCTACGAGCAGTACTTC
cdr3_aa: CASSSGTASYEQYF

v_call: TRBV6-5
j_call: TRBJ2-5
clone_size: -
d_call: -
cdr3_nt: TGTGCCAGCAGTTACGGTCAGCAAGAGACCCAGTACTTC
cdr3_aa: CASSYGQQETQYF

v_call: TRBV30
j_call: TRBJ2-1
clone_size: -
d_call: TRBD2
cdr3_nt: TGTGCCTGGAGTTGGCGGGAGGGCAGGATCTGGAATGAGCAGTTCTTC
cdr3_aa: CAWSWREGRIWNEQFF

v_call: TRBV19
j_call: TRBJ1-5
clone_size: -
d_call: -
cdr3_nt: TGTGCCAGTAGTATGTCGGTAACTAGCAATCAGCCCCAGCATTTT
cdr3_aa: CASSMSVTSNQPQHF

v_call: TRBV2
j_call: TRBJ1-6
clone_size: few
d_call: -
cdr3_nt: TGTGCCAGCAGTTGGGGAAGGGGTGGTTCACCCCTCCACTTT
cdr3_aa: CASSWGRGGSPLHF

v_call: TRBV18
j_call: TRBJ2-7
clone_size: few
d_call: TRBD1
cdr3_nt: TGTGCCAGCTCACCAGGACAGGGGGCTTACTACGAGCAGTACTTC
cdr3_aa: CASSPGQGAYYEQYF

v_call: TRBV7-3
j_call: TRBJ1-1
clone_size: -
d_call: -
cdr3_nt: TGTGCCAGCAGCTTATTCTCTGGGGCCAACACTGAAGCTTTCTTT
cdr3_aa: CASSLFSGANTEAFF

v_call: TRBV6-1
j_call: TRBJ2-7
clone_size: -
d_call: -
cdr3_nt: TGTGCCAGCAGTGATTTGGAGACAGGAGTCTACGAGCAGTACTTC
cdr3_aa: CASSDLETGVYEQYF

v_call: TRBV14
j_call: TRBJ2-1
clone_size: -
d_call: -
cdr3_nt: TGTGCCAGCAGCCAAGCTTATGAGCAGTTCTTC
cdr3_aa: CASSQAYEQFF

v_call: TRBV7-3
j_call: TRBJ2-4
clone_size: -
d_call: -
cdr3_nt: TGTGCCAGCAGCTTAACCAGGCAAAACATTCAGTACTTC
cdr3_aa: CASSLTRQNIQYF

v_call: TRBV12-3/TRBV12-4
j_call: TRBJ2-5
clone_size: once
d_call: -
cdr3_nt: TGTGCCAGCAGTACCTACAGGGAGACCCAGTACTTC
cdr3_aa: CASSTYRETQYF

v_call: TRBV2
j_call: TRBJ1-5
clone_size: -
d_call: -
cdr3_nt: TGTGCCAGCAGGGCCCTTCGGGGGCCCCAGCATTTT
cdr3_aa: CASRALRGPQHF

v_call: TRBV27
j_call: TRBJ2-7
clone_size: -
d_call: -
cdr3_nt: TGTGCCAGCAGTTTATTCACTGGTGACTACGAGCAGTACTTC
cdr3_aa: CASSLFTGDYEQYF

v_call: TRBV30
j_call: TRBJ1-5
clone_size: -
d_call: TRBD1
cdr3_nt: TGTGCCTGGAGTCCAGGACAGGGCAATCAGCCCCAGCATTTT
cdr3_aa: CAWSPGQGNQPQHF

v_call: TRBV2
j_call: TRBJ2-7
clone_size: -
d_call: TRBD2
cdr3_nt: TGTGCCAGCGGACTAGCGGGGGGGCTCCCCTACGAGCAGTACTTC
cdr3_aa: CASGLAGGLPYEQYF

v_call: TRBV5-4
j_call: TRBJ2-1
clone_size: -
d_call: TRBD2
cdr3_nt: TGTGCCAGCAGCTTGGTGGCGTCTAGCGGGATGAATGAGCAGTTCTTC
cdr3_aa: CASSLVASSGMNEQFF

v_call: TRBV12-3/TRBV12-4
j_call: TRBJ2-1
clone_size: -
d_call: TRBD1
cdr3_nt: TGTGCCAGCAGCCTAACAGGGGATGAGCAGTTCTTC
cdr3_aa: CASSLTGDEQFF

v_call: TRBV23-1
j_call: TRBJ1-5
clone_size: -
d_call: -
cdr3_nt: TGCGCCAGCAGTCAATCGGTGCGGCGGTACAATCAGCCCCAGCATTTT
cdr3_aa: CASSQSVRRYNQPQHF

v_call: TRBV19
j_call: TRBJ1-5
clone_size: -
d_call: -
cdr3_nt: TGTGCCAGTAGTATTGGAGGGTGGACGAAACCCCAGCATTTT
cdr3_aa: CASSIGGWTKPQHF

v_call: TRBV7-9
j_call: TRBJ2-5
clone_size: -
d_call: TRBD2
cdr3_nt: TGTGCCAGCAGATCGGGACTAGCGGGAGTAGAGACCCAGTACTTC
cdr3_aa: CASRSGLAGVETQYF

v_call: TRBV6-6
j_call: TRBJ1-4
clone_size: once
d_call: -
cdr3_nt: TGTGCCAGCCATCAGTCGTCTAATGAAAAACTGTTTTTT
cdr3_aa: CASHQSSNEKLFF

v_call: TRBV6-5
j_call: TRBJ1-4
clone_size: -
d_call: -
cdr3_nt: TGTGCCAGCACCGTGGGACAATGGGGTGAAAAACTGTTTTTT
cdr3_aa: CASTVGQWGEKLFF

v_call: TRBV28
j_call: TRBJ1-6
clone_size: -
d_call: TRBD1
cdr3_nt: TGTGCCAGCAGCCGGGACAGCCTGAATTCACCCCTCCACTTT
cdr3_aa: CASSRDSLNSPLHF

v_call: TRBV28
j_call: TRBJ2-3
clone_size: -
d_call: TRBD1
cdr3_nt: TGTGCCAGCAGTCCCTCGACAGGGGGCGACGGAGGAGATACGCAGTATTTT
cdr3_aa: CASSPSTGGDGGDTQYF

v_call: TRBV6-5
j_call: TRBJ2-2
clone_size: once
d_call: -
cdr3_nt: TGTGCCAGCAGCGACACTAGAGGCAGGGAGCTGTTTTTT
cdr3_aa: CASSDTRGRELFF